The rows below give T cell receptor beta chains drawn from one sample of a study of cytomegalovirus exposure and HLA in healthy donors. The repertoire was sequenced with immunoSEQ multiplex PCR; TCRdb's copy has only in-frame clones and lacks some. This table has some 160,000 clones, approximately 80% appearing once. Specimen: PBMCs. The receptors originated from a woman younger than 30 in good health and CMV-seronegative. Both conserved end residues are part of each CDR3. D genes are given only for firm matches. Where a row states a size, it is once, few, many or the class of an expanded clone; other rows omit it.

>.|TRBJ2-3|.|TRBV28
CASSFFQGSTDTQYF
TGTGCCAGCAGTTTTTTTCAGGGGAGCACAGATACGCAGTATTTT
>few|TRBJ1-5|.|TRBV7-8
CASSMTETNQPQHF
TGTGCCAGCAGCATGACAGAAACCAATCAGCCCCAGCATTTT
>few|TRBJ2-7|.|TRBV21-1
CATDPEGGSYEQYF
TGTGCCACCGATCCCGAGGGGGGGTCCTACGAGCAGTACTTC
>.|TRBJ1-2|.|TRBV11-2
CASSHVRGDYGYTF
TGTGCCAGCAGTCACGTCAGGGGTGACTATGGCTACACCTTC
>.|TRBJ2-3|.|TRBV29-1
CSGIWGRSTDTQYF
TGCAGCGGTATTTGGGGCAGAAGCACAGATACGCAGTATTTT
>.|TRBJ1-1|.|TRBV5-6
CASHPGGRMNMNTEAFF
TGTGCCAGCCATCCGGGAGGACGGATGAACATGAACACTGAAGCTTTCTTT
>.|TRBJ1-4|TRBD1|TRBV5-6
CASSLQGAFYYEKLFF
TGTGCCAGCAGCTTGCAGGGGGCTTTCTACTACGAAAAACTGTTTTTT
>.|TRBJ1-1|TRBD1|TRBV7-8
CASSIFLITRDRGRETEAFF
TGTGCCAGCAGCATATTTTTGATTACCCGGGACAGGGGGCGAGAAACTGAAGCTTTCTTT
>.|TRBJ2-3|TRBD2|TRBV19
CASEGLAGLRGGTDTQYF
TGTGCCAGTGAGGGACTAGCGGGGCTCCGCGGCGGCACAGATACGCAGTATTTT
>few|TRBJ1-6|.|TRBV11-2
CASSGSSYNSPLHF
TGTGCCAGCAGTGGGAGCTCCTATAATTCACCCCTCCACTTT
>few|TRBJ1-6|TRBD1|TRBV6-5
CASRGTANNSPLHF
TGTGCCAGCAGAGGGACAGCGAATAATTCACCCCTCCACTTT
>.|TRBJ1-5|TRBD1|TRBV19
CASSQSGQLNQPQHF
TGTGCCAGTAGTCAATCGGGACAGCTCAATCAGCCCCAGCATTTT
>few|TRBJ2-2|.|TRBV7-9
CASSLGRGFYTGELFF
TGTGCCAGCAGCTTGGGAAGGGGGTTCTACACCGGGGAGCTGTTTTTT
>.|TRBJ2-7|.|TRBV11-2
CASSFASDTSYEQYF
TGTGCCAGCAGCTTTGCCTCGGACACATCCTACGAGCAGTACTTC
>.|TRBJ2-7|.|TRBV28
CASSRGTGTYEQYF
TGTGCCAGCAGCCGGGGTACAGGGACCTACGAGCAGTACTTC
>.|TRBJ1-3|.|TRBV6-5
CASSYGARNTIYF
TGTGCCAGCAGTTACGGTGCGAGAAACACCATATATTTT
>.|TRBJ1-1|.|TRBV7-9
CASGLPIINTEAFF
TGTGCCAGCGGCCTGCCCATAATTAACACTGAAGCTTTCTTT
>.|TRBJ1-5|TRBD1|TRBV2
CASSEEGQANQPQHF
TGTGCCAGCAGTGAAGAAGGACAGGCAAATCAGCCCCAGCATTTT
>once|TRBJ2-5|TRBD2|TRBV5-4
CASSPSRTSAQETQYF
TGTGCCAGCAGCCCAAGTCGGACTAGCGCTCAAGAGACCCAGTACTTC
>once|TRBJ2-3|.|TRBV19
CASSRGTGASTDTQYF
TGTGCCAGTAGCAGGGGTACCGGCGCTAGCACAGATACGCAGTATTTT
>.|TRBJ1-6|.|TRBV5-4
CASSFPNDWNSPLHF
TGTGCCAGCAGCTTTCCCAATGACTGGAATTCACCCCTCCACTTT
>.|TRBJ2-1|.|TRBV27
CASSPYSRDPATNEQFF
TGTGCCAGCAGTCCTTATTCCAGGGATCCGGCAACGAATGAGCAGTTCTTC
>.|TRBJ2-1|TRBD1|TRBV2
CASNINVGQGNNEQFF
TGTGCCAGCAATATAAATGTGGGACAGGGCAACAATGAGCAGTTCTTC
>once|TRBJ1-4|TRBD1|TRBV25-1
CAGSDRVVEKLFF
TGTGCCGGCAGTGACAGGGTGGTGGAAAAACTGTTTTTT
>.|TRBJ2-7|.|TRBV19
CASSIEAGITYEQYF
TGTGCCAGTAGTATAGAGGCAGGGATCACCTACGAGCAGTACTTC
>.|TRBJ1-1|.|TRBV11-3
CASSPLGLTNTEAFF
TGTGCCAGCAGCCCTCTGGGACTGACAAACACTGAAGCTTTCTTT
>.|TRBJ2-3|.|TRBV27
CASSLRVRGTDTQYF
TGTGCCAGCAGTTTACGGGTGAGGGGCACAGATACGCAGTATTTT
>.|TRBJ2-2|.|TRBV25-1
CASTRGHANTGELFF
TGTGCCAGCACGAGAGGACACGCGAACACCGGGGAGCTGTTTTTT
>.|TRBJ2-7|.|TRBV27
CASSFERGYEQYF
TGTGCCAGCAGTTTCGAAAGGGGGTACGAGCAGTACTTC
>.|TRBJ2-3|.|TRBV5-1
CASSLDWTDTQYF
TGCGCCAGCAGCTTGGACTGGACAGATACGCAGTATTTT
>once|TRBJ1-2|TRBD1|TRBV28
CASRPQGAGGYTF
TGTGCCAGCAGGCCACAGGGGGCAGGAGGCTACACCTTC
>.|TRBJ1-2|.|TRBV5-6
CASSLEGRPPYGYTF
TGTGCCAGCAGCTTGGAGGGGCGGCCTCCCTATGGCTACACCTTC
>.|TRBJ2-7|TRBD1|TRBV5-4
CASSSRQGSFYEQYF
TGTGCCAGCAGCTCCAGACAGGGGAGTTTCTACGAGCAGTACTTC
>once|TRBJ2-3|TRBD2|TRBV4-1
CASSQGLTSGATDTQYF
TGCGCCAGCAGCCAGGGGTTGACTAGCGGGGCCACAGATACGCAGTATTTT